The clone carrying this T cell receptor beta chain was seen a handful of times. What it binds is not known. Trimming pared 5 bases from V and 3 bases from J, leaving 20 bases between. Germline-derived CDR1 and CDR2 are MNHNY and SVGAGI (reference sequence). The length of the CDR3 is 17 residues. This entry is derived from a study of T cell responses to AZD1222 COVID-19 vaccine. Study-level points and caveats: Clonal diversity was possibly underestimated, and white British individuals and females predominated among donors.

The table came from immunoSEQ multiplex PCR; TCRdb's copy has only in-frame clones and leaves some out. The sample lists 98,000 or so clones; about nine tenths were seen once. The sequence came from an adult who received the MenACWY meningococcal vaccine as a control. The source was peripheral blood, collected 28 days after the second dose of the MenACWY control vaccine. The chain links TRBV6-6 to TRBJ1-3; D possibly corresponds to TRBD1 (5 bases). The CDR3 nucleotides are TGTGCCAGCAGTCCGCCCCCGGTGAGGGGATTTGGAAACACCATATATTTT. Protein: CASSPPPVRGFGNTIYF.